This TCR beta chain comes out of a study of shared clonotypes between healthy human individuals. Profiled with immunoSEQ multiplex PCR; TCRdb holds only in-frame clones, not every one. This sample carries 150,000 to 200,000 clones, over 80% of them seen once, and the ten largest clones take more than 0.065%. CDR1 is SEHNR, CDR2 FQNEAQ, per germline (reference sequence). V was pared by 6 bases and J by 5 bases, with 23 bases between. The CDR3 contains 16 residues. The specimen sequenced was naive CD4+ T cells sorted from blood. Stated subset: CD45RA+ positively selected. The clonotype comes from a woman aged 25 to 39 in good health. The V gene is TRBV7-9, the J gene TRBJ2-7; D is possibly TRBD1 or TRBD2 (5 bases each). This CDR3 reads CASSQTSGRPPNEQYF. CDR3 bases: TGTGCCAGCAGTCAGACCTCGGGGCGACCTCCCAACGAGCAGTACTTC. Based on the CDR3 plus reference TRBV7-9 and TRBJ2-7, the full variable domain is DTGVSQNPRHKITKRGQNVTFRCDPISEHNRLYWYRQTLGQGPEFLTYFQNEAQLEKSRLLSDRFSAERPKGSFSTLEIQRTEQGDSAMYLCASSQTSGRPPNEQYFGPGTRLTVT.